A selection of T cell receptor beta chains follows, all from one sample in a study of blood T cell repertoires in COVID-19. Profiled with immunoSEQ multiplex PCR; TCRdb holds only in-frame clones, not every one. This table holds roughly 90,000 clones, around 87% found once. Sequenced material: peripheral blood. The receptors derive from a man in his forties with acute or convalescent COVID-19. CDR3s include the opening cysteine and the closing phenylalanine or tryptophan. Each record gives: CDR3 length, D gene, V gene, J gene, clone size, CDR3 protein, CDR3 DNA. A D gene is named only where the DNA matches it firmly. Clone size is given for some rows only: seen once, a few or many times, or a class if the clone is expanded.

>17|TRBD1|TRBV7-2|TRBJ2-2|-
CASSSRVPGQGIGELFF
TGTGCCAGCAGCTCCAGAGTTCCGGGACAGGGGATCGGGGAGCTGTTTTTT
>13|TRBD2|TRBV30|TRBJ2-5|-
CAWSVVGGETQYF
TGTGCCTGGAGTGTAGTGGGAGGGGAGACCCAGTACTTC
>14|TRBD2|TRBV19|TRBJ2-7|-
CASSRDYNSYEQYF
TGTGCCAGTAGTCGGGACTACAACTCCTACGAGCAGTACTTC
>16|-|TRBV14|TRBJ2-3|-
CASSQGGQANTDTQYF
TGTGCCAGCAGCCAAGGGGGGCAGGCTAACACAGATACGCAGTATTTT
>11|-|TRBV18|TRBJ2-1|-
CASSLGGVQFF
TGTGCCAGCTCCCTCGGTGGAGTGCAGTTCTTC
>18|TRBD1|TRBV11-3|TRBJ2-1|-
CASSPSPQDRGSYNEQFF
TGTGCCAGCAGCCCGAGTCCCCAGGACAGGGGTTCCTACAATGAGCAGTTCTTC
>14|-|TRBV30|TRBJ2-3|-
CAWRPRTSTDTQYF
TGTGCCTGGAGGCCTAGGACTAGCACAGATACGCAGTATTTT
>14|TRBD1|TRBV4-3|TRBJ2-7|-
CASSYRDSTYEQYF
TGCGCCAGCAGCTACCGGGACAGTACCTACGAGCAGTACTTC
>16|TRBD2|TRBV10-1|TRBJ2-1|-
CASSERGLVDSNEQFF
TGCGCCAGCAGTGAGAGGGGACTAGTGGATTCTAATGAGCAGTTCTTC
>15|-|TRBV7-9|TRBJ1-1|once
CASSLIGGAQGEAFF
TGTGCCAGCAGTCTTATCGGGGGGGCGCAGGGTGAAGCTTTCTTT
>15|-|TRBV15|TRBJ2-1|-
CATSRDRWGWGEQFF
TGTGCCACCAGCAGAGATCGGTGGGGCTGGGGAGAGCAGTTCTTC
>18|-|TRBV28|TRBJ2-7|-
CASSPPLEPGLYSYEQYF
TGTGCCAGCAGTCCCCCACTGGAACCGGGACTGTACTCCTACGAGCAGTACTTC
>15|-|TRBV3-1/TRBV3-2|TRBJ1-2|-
CASSQDFSTGRGYTF
TGTGCCAGCAGCCAAGATTTCTCGACAGGACGGGGCTACACCTTC
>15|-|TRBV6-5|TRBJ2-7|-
CASKLWDFTSYEQYF
TGTGCCAGTAAGCTTTGGGACTTCACCTCCTACGAGCAGTACTTC
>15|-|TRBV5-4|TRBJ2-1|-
CASSTIKWGRNEQFF
TGTGCCAGCAGCACTATCAAATGGGGCCGCAATGAGCAGTTCTTC
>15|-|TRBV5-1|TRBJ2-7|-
CASSLGHSSSYEQYF
TGCGCCAGCAGTCTTGGACACTCGAGCTCCTACGAGCAGTACTTC
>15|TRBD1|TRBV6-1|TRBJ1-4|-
CASSDPGTGDEKLFF
TGTGCCAGCAGTGACCCCGGGACAGGGGATGAAAAACTGTTTTTT
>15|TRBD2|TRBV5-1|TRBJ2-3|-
CASSAGTSGHGTQYF
TGCGCCAGCAGCGCCGGGACTAGCGGACATGGTACGCAGTATTTT
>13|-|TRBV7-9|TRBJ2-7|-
CASSLSLSYEQYF
TGTGCCAGCAGCTTGTCCCTCTCCTACGAGCAGTACTTC
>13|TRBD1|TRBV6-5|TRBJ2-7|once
CASRDPGGAGQYF
TGTGCCAGCAGGGATCCAGGGGGCGCCGGGCAGTACTTC
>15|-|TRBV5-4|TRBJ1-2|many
CASSLARGAVGGYTF
TGTGCCAGCAGCTTGGCACGGGGTGCAGTGGGTGGCTACACCTTC
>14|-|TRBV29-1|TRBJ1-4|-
CSARSDQGNEKLFF
TGCAGCGCTCGATCGGACCAGGGTAATGAAAAACTGTTTTTT
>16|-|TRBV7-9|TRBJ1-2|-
CASSWVSGGDPYGYTF
TGTGCCAGCAGCTGGGTCAGCGGAGGGGACCCCTATGGCTACACCTTC
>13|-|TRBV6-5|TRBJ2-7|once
CASNQNRYYEQYF
TGTGCCAGCAATCAAAACAGGTACTACGAGCAGTACTTC
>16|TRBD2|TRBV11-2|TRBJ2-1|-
CASSLGLAGGFDEQFF
TGTGCCAGCAGCTTAGGACTAGCGGGAGGATTCGATGAGCAGTTCTTC
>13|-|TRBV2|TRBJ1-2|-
CASSTGFTRGYTF
TGTGCCAGCAGTACAGGGTTTACGCGGGGCTACACCTTC
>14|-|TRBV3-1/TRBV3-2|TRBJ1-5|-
CASSQGLQYQPQHF
TGTGCCAGCAGCCAAGGACTGCAATATCAGCCCCAGCATTTT
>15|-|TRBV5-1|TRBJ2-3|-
CASSLVSSGTDTQYF
TGCGCCAGCAGCTTGGTATCTAGCGGCACAGATACGCAGTATTTT
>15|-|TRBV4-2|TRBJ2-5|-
CASSQATGLGETQYF
TGTGCCAGCAGCCAAGCTACAGGGCTAGGCGAGACCCAGTACTTC
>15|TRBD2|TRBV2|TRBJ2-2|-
CASSEKAGGTGELFF
TGTGCCAGCAGTGAAAAGGCGGGGGGGACCGGGGAGCTGTTTTTT
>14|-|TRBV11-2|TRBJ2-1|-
CASSRAGSNNEQFF
TGTGCCAGTTCGAGGGCGGGGAGCAACAATGAGCAGTTCTTC
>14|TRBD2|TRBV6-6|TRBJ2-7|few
CASTSAGDGGEQYF
TGTGCCAGCACCTCAGCGGGAGATGGTGGCGAGCAGTACTTC
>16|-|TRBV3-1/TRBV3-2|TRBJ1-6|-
CASSQSGGTYNSPLHF
TGTGCCAGCAGCCAATCGGGGGGGACCTATAATTCACCCCTCCACTTT